This T cell receptor beta chain was recovered during a study of T cell responses to AZD1222 COVID-19 vaccine. As to this clone: The antigen is undetermined.

Study results and caveats: The study found Spike-specific TCR breadth and depth rose after two AZD1222 doses.

CDR1 is SGHNT, CDR2 YYREEE, per germline (reference sequence). Trimming cost V 4 bases and J 4 bases; bases outside gene matches: 14. The CDR3 totals 16 residues. Libraries were prepared by immunoSEQ multiplex PCR; TCRdb keeps only in-frame clonotypes and omits some of them. The data show fewer than 150,000 clones, with roughly 90% seen just once and 1.9% held by the top ten. This TCR was recovered from an adult in good health. This chain links TRBV5-4 with TRBJ2-7, with 7 bases lining up with TRBD1. The source was peripheral blood, collected on day 0 of AZD1222 vaccination. Written as DNA, the CDR3 is TGTGCCAGCAGCCCCGACTTTCACCCAGGGGGATACGAGCAGTACTTC. Translation: CASSPDFHPGGYEQYF.